Given below is one TCR beta chain in context. The data derive from a study of blood T cell repertoires in COVID-19. Study information: Samples taken during acute and convalescent COVID-19 were collected in the United States, Italy and Spain. PBMCs, B-cell-depleted T cells, or T cells were the source of the cDNA or gDNA that made up the material.

In the original processing: The authors estimated nucleated cell counts from reference gene primer amplification. Produced via immunoSEQ multiplex PCR; TCRdb's table is partial and in-frame only. That table supplies the V and J calls and clone size; D and trimming were determined from the DNA. The data hold over 130,000 clones, with approximately 85% observed a single time. Germline V lookup: CDR1 MDHEN, CDR2 SYDVKM. Between the trimmed V and J ends, which lost 2 bases and 2 bases, there was a span of 6 bases. This CDR3 region has 13 residues. The sequencing sample was made of peripheral blood. V gene TRBV28 combines with J gene TRBJ1-1; D gene uncertain. The source of this sequence is a woman older than 75 with acute or convalescent COVID-19. CDR3 sequence reads: CASSLGRNTEAFF. The CDR3 DNA sequence: TGTGCCAGCAGTTTAGGCAGAAACACTGAAGCTTTCTTT.